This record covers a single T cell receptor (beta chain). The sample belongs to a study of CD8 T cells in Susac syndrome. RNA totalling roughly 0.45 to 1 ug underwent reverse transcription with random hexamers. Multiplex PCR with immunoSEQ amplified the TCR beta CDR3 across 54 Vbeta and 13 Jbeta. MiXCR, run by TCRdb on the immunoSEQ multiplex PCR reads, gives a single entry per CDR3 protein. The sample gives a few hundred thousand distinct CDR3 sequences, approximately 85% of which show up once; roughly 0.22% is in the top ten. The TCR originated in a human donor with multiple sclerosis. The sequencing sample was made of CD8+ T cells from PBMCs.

The CDR3 nucleotides are TGTGCCAGCAAACAGGGAGGGCAAGAGACCCAGTACTTC. Translating gives CASKQGGQETQYF. V is TRBV28 and J is TRBJ2-5; perhaps TRBD2 as D (7 bases). From germline, CDR1 is MDHEN and CDR2 SYDVKM. Trimming took off 7 bases at V and 2 bases at J, with 11 bases between the two ends. This CDR3 comprises 13 residues.